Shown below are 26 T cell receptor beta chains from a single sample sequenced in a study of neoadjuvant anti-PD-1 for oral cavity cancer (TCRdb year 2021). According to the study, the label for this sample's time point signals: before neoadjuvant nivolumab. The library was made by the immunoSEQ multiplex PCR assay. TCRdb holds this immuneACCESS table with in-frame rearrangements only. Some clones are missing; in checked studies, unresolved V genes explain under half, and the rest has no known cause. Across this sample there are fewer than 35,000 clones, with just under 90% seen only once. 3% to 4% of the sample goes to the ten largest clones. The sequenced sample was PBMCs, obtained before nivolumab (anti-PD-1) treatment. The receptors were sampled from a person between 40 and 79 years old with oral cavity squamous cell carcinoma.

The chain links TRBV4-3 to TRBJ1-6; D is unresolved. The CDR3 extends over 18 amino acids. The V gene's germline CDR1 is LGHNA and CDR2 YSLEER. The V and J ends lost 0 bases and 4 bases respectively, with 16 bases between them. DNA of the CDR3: TGCGCCAGCAGCCAAGATCGGGGAGGTGCGGGGTATAATTCACCCCTCCACTTT. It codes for CASSQDRGGAGYNSPLHF.

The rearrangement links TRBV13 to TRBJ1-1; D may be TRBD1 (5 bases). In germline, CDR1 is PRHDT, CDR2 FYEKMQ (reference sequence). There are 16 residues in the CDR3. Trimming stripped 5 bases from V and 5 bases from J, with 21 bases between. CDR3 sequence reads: CASSNPTDSGSTEAFF. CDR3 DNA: TGTGCCAGCAGCAACCCTACTGACAGTGGGAGTACTGAAGCTTTCTTT.

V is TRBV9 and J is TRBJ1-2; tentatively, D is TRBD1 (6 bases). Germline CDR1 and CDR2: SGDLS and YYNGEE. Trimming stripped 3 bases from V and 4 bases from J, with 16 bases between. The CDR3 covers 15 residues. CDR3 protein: CASSGTKRRGYGYTF. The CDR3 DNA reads TGTGCCAGCAGCGGGACGAAGCGCAGGGGCTATGGCTACACCTTC.

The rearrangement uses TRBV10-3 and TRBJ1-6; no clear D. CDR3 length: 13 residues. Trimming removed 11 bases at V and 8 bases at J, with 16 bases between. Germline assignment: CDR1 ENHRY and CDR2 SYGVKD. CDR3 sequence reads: CASKATGDSPLHF. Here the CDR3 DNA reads TGTGCCTCTAAGGCCACCGGAGATTCACCCCTCCACTTT.

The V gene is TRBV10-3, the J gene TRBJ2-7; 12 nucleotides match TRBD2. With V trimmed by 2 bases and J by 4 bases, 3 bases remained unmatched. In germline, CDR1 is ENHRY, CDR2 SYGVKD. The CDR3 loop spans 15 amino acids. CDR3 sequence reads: CAISERLAGDYEQYF. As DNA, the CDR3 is TGTGCCATCAGTGAGCGACTAGCGGGGGATTACGAGCAGTACTTC.

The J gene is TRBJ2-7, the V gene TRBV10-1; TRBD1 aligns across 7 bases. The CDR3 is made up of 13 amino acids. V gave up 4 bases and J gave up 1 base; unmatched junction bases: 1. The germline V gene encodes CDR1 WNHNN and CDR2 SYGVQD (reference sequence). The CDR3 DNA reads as TGCGCCAGCAGTGGGGACAGATCCTACGAGCAGTACTTC. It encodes CASSGDRSYEQYF.

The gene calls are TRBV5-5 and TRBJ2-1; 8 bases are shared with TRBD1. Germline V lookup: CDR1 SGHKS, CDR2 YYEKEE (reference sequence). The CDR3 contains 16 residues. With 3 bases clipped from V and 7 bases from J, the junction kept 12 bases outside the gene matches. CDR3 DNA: TGTGCCAGCAGCTCCGCCAAGCAGGGGGCGTCGAATGAGCAGTTCTTC. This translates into CASSSAKQGASNEQFF.

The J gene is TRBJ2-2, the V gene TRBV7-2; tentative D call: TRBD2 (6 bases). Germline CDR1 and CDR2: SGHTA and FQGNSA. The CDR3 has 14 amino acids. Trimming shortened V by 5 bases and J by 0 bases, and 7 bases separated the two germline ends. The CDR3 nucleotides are TGTGCCAGCAGCCGGGGGTCGAACACCGGGGAGCTGTTTTTT. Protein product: CASSRGSNTGELFF.

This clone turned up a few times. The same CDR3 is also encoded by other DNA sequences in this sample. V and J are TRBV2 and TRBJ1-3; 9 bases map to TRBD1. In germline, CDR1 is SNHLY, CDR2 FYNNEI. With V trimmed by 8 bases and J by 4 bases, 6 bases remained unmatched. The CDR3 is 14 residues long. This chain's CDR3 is CASLRTGAGNTIYF. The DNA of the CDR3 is TGTGCCAGCCTTCGGACAGGGGCGGGAAACACCATATATTTT.

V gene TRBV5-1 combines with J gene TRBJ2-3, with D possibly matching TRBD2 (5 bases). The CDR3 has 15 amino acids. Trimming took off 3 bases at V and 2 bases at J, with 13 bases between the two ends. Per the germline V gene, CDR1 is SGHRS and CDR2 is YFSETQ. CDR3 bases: TGCGCCAGCAGCTCCGCCAGAGGGCTCACAGATACGCAGTATTTT. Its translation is CASSSARGLTDTQYF.

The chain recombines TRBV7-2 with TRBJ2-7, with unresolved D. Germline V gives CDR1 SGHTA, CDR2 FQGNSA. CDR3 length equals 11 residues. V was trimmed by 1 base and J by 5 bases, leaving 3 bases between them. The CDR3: CASSLVHEQYF. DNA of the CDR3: TGTGCCAGCAGCTTAGTGCACGAGCAGTACTTC.

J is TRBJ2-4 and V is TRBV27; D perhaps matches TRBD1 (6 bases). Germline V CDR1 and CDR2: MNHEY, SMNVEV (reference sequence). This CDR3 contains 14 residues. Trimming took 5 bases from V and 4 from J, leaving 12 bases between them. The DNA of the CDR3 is TGTGCCAGCAGTAGACAGGTCTGGAAAAACATTCAGTACTTC. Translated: CASSRQVWKNIQYF.

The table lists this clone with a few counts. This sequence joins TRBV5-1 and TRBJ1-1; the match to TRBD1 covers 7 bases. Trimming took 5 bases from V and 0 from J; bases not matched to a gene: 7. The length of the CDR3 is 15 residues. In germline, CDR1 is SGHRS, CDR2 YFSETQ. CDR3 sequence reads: CASRVGTVLNTEAFF. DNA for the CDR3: TGCGCCAGCAGGGTAGGGACAGTGCTGAACACTGAAGCTTTCTTT.

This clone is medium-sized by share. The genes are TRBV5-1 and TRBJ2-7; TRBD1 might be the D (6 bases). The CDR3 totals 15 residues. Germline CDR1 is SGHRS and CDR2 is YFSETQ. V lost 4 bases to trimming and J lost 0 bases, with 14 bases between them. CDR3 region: CASSGGQSSSYEQYF. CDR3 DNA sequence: TGCGCCAGCAGCGGCGGACAGTCGAGCTCCTACGAGCAGTACTTC.

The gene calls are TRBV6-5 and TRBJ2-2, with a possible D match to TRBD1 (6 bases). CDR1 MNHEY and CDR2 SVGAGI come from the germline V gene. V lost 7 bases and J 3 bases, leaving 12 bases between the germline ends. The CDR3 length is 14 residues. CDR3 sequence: CASTPHRDTGELFF. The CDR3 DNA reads TGTGCCAGCACTCCTCACAGGGACACCGGGGAGCTGTTTTTT.

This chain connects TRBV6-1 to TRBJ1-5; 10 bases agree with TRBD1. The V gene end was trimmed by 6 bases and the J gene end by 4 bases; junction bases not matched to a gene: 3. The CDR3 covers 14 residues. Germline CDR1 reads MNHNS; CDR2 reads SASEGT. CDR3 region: CASSMGQGNQPQHF. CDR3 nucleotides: TGTGCCAGCAGCATGGGACAGGGGAATCAGCCCCAGCATTTT.

CDR3 protein: CASSPTGAGGNQPQHF. The CDR3 bases are TGTGCCAGCAGCCCCACAGGGGCCGGGGGCAATCAGCCCCAGCATTTT. The V gene is TRBV7-2, the J gene TRBJ1-5, with 7 bases aligning to TRBD1. After removal of 5 bases from V and 2 bases from J, the junction contained 9 bases not matched to a gene. This CDR3 has 16 amino acids. The V gene's germline CDR1 is SGHTA and CDR2 FQGNSA.

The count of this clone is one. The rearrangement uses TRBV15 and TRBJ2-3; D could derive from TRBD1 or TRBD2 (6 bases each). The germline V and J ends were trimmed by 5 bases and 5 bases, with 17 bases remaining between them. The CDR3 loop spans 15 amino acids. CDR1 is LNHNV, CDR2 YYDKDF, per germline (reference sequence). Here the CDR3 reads CATSGGGQGGDTQYF. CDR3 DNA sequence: TGTGCCACCAGCGGAGGGGGGCAGGGCGGAGATACGCAGTATTTT.

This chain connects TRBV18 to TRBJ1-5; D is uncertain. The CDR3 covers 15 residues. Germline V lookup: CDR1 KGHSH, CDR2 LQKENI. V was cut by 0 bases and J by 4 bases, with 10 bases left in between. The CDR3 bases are TGTGCCAGCTCACCACCTAACGACGGGAATCAGCCCCAGCATTTT. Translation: CASSPPNDGNQPQHF.

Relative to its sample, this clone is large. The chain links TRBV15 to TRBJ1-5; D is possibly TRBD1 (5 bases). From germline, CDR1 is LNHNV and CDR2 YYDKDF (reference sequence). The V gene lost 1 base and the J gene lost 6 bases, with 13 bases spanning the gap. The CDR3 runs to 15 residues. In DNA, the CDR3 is TGTGCCACCAGCAGAGGCACTGAGGGGAGTCAGCCCCAGCATTTT. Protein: CATSRGTEGSQPQHF.

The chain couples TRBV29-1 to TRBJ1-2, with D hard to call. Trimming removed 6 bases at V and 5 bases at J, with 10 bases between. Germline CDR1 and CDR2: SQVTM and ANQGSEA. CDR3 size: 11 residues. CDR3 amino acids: CSVYSFYGYTF. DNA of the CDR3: TGCAGCGTGTACAGCTTTTATGGCTACACCTTC.

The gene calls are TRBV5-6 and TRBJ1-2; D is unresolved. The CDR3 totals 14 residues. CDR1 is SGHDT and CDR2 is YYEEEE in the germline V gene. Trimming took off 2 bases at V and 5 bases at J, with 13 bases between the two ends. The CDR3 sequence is CASSFRVSGYGYTF. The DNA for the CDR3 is TGTGCCAGCAGCTTTCGGGTTTCTGGATATGGCTACACCTTC.

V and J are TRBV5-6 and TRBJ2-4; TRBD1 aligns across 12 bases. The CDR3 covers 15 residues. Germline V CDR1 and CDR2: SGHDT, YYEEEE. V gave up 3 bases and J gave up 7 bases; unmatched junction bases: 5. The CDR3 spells CASSWDRGRTNIQYF. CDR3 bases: TGTGCCAGCAGCTGGGACAGGGGGCGCACGAACATTCAGTACTTC.

As DNA, the CDR3 is TGCGCCAGCAGCCGCGGGACAGGGGGCATTGAGACCCAGTACTTC. Translating gives CASSRGTGGIETQYF. This chain joins TRBV5-1 and TRBJ2-5; the match to TRBD1 covers 12 bases. Trimming cost V 4 bases and J 5 bases; bases outside gene matches: 6. Germline V gene lookup returns CDR1 SGHRS and CDR2 YFSETQ. The CDR3 loop spans 15 amino acids.

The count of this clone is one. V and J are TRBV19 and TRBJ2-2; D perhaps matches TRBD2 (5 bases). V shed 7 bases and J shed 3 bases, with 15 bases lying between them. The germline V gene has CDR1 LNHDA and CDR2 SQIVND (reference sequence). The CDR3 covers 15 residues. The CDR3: CASNYEGTDTGELFF. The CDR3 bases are TGTGCCAGTAATTATGAGGGAACGGACACCGGGGAGCTGTTTTTT.

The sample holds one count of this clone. CDR3 residues: CASSRRAGHTDTQYF. CDR3 in DNA: TGTGCCAGCAGCCGAAGAGCAGGGCACACAGATACGCAGTATTTT. The chain joins TRBV11-3 to TRBJ2-3; a weak D match, TRBD1 (5 bases). CDR1 SGHNT and CDR2 YENEEA come from the germline V gene. Trimming shortened V by 5 bases and J by 2 bases, and 14 bases separated the two germline ends. The CDR3 runs 15 residues.